This T cell receptor beta chain was recovered during a study of type 1 regulatory T cells. On the study more broadly: T-allo10 is an in vitro-generated, Tr1-enriched CD4 T cell product specific for alloantigen.

This clonotype showed up just a few times. The antigen is unknown. Germline V gene lookup returns CDR1 MDHEN and CDR2 SYDVKM. The CDR3 runs 13 residues. The V segment lost 6 bases and the J segment 6 bases; nucleotides outside the gene matches: 2. TCRdb re-called the reads through MiXCR, storing one row per CDR3 protein. The sample has roughly 65,000 distinct CDR3 sequences, around 49% seen once. Sequencing input: cultured non-Tr1 T cells, either the whole culture or a sorted T cell fraction (not recorded which). The rearrangement links TRBV28 to TRBJ2-1, with 10 bases identical to TRBD1. The receptor comes from a human donor in good health. Here the CDR3 DNA reads TGTGCCAGCAGGGACAGGGGGAGCAATGAGCAGTTCTTC. Encoded protein: CASRDRGSNEQFF.